This entry lists 24 T cell receptor beta chains sequenced from one sample in a study of T cells in Graves' hyperthyroidism and ophthalmopathy. Regions amplified from RNA transcripts were the TCR beta CDR3 regions. Researchers ran a first-round RT-PCR on the TCR CDR3 using the HTBI primer set. Each CDR3 protein is one row after TCRdb ran MiXCR on the multiplex PCR reads. The sample has 450,000 to 600,000 distinct CDR3 sequences; less than 15% are singletons. Input material: blood. These TCRs come from a woman in her thirties or forties with Graves' hyperthyroidism.

This clonotype was seen repeatedly, ten times or more. V and J are TRBV28 and TRBJ2-7; D possibly uses TRBD1 or TRBD2 (5 bases each). The CDR3 totals 13 residues. Germline V lookup: CDR1 MDHEN, CDR2 SYDVKM. Between the trimmed V and J ends, which lost 6 bases and 5 bases, there was a span of 14 bases. In nucleotides, the CDR3 is TGTGCCAGCAGACCTCGGGACCGAAACGAGCAGTACTTC. This codes for CASRPRDRNEQYF.

This clonotype was seen ten or more times. The chain joins TRBV28 to TRBJ2-1; 8 nucleotides line up with TRBD1. The J segment lost 4 bases and the V segment lost 3 bases, leaving 5 bases of the junction unmatched. Germline V gene data show CDR1 as MDHEN and CDR2 as SYDVKM. The CDR3 extends over 15 amino acids. The CDR3 loop is CASSFRDRLYNEQFF. For the CDR3, the DNA is TGTGCCAGCAGTTTCCGGGACAGGCTATACAATGAGCAGTTCTTC. Full variable domain (remainder filled in from reference TRBV28 and TRBJ2-1): DVKVTQSSRYLVKRTGEKVFLECVQDMDHENMFWYRQDPGLGLRLIYFSYDVKMKEKGDIPEGYSVSREKKERFSLILESASTNQTSMYLCASSFRDRLYNEQFFGPGTRLTVL.

Only a few counts were recorded for this clonotype. The chain couples TRBV28 to TRBJ1-5, with 8 bases lining up with TRBD1. CDR1 and CDR2 from the germline V gene are MDHEN and SYDVKM. The CDR3 is made up of 14 amino acids. Trimming removed 5 bases from V and 3 bases from J; junction bases left unmatched: 3. The CDR3 reads CASSVDRVNQPQHF. The CDR3, as DNA: TGTGCCAGCAGTGTGGACAGGGTCAATCAGCCCCAGCATTTT. Supplemented by reference TRBV28 and TRBJ1-5, the full variable domain reads DVKVTQSSRYLVKRTGEKVFLECVQDMDHENMFWYRQDPGLGLRLIYFSYDVKMKEKGDIPEGYSVSREKKERFSLILESASTNQTSMYLCASSVDRVNQPQHFGDGTRLSIL.

Only a few counts were recorded for this clonotype. The chain joins TRBV7-9 to TRBJ2-7, with 12 bases aligning to TRBD1. This CDR3 comprises 18 residues. Unmatched junction bases numbered 12, after V lost 3 bases and J lost 3 bases. Germline V gene sequence: CDR1 SEHNR, CDR2 FQNEAQ (reference sequence). The CDR3 nucleotides read TGTGCCAGCAGCTTTCAGGGACAGGGGGCGCTTAGTGTCTACGAGCAGTACTTC. Residues: CASSFQGQGALSVYEQYF.

This clonotype was found many times. V gene TRBV11-2 combines with J gene TRBJ2-1; D possibly uses TRBD1 or TRBD2 (5 bases each). The CDR3 is made up of 16 amino acids. Per the germline V gene, CDR1 is SGHAT and CDR2 is FQNNGV. With 5 bases removed from V and 0 bases from J, the gap between germline ends came to 14 bases. The DNA of the CDR3 is TGTGCCAGCAGCCCCGGGACCTTCAACTCCTACAATGAGCAGTTCTTC. Translation gives CASSPGTFNSYNEQFF.

This clonotype was picked up many times. The CDR3: CASTSDSLPREQYF. CDR3 nucleotides: TGTGCCAGCACCTCCGACTCTCTACCCCGGGAGCAGTACTTC. The chain couples TRBV11-1 to TRBJ2-7; D gene unclear. The CDR3 consists of 14 residues. The V gene lost 7 bases and the J gene lost 7 bases, with 20 bases spanning the gap. Looked up from germline, CDR1 is SGHAT and CDR2 is FQDESV (reference sequence).

A note on this clonotype: A read error is possible here, since a much larger clone lies one base away. The chain links TRBV27 to TRBJ1-1; no definite D call. V lost 5 bases and J 10 bases, leaving 17 bases between the germline ends. CDR3 length: 13 amino acids. Germline V gives CDR1 MNHEY, CDR2 SMNVEV (reference sequence). The CDR3 DNA sequence: TGTGCCAGCAGTCCCCCCGGGGAAGAGGGAGCTTTCTTT. Translating gives CASSPPGEEGAFF.

This clonotype was seen repeatedly, ten times or more. The chain uses TRBV7-8 and TRBJ2-5; 8 positions match TRBD1. CDR1 is SGHVS, CDR2 FQNEAQ, per germline. V lost 5 bases, J lost 4 bases, and 15 bases stayed unmatched. This CDR3 is built from 17 residues. CDR3 nucleotides: TGTGCCAGCAGCCTCAGAGGTGACAGGGGAGATGTAGAGACCCAGTACTTC. This codes for CASSLRGDRGDVETQYF.

This clonotype occurred many times. The rearrangement joins TRBV7-9 to TRBJ1-1; D remains unclear. Germline V lookup: CDR1 SEHNR, CDR2 FQNEAQ (reference sequence). Trimming took 5 bases from V and 3 from J, leaving 19 bases between them. This CDR3 is 16 amino acids long. The CDR3 loop is CASSRETGPSYTEAFF. The CDR3, as DNA: TGTGCCAGCAGCCGAGAGACCGGGCCCAGCTACACTGAAGCTTTCTTT.

This clonotype was found many times. This chain links TRBV20-1 with TRBJ2-1, with 7 nucleotides matching TRBD1. J gave up 9 bases and V 5 bases, and 10 bases lay outside the gene matches. The germline CDR1 and CDR2 sequences are DFQATT and SNEGSKA (reference sequence). The CDR3 runs 13 residues. As DNA, the CDR3 is TGCAGTGCTGGCAGACAGGGCCTGAGTGAGCAGTTCTTC. Protein product: CSAGRQGLSEQFF.

J is TRBJ2-3 and V is TRBV5-1, with no clear D. CDR1 and CDR2 from the germline V gene are SGHRS and YFSETQ. With 4 bases removed from V and 4 bases from J, the gap between germline ends came to 16 bases. CDR3 length equals 15 residues. CDR3 sequence: CASSQDPITADTQYF. For the CDR3, the DNA is TGCGCCAGCAGCCAGGACCCCATCACGGCAGATACGCAGTATTTT.

The sample holds many counts of this clonotype. The rearrangement links TRBV27 to TRBJ2-1, with a weak D call TRBD1 (6 bases). Germline V gives CDR1 MNHEY, CDR2 SMNVEV (reference sequence). The CDR3 sequence is 13 residues long. Between the trimmed V and J ends, which lost 6 bases and 8 bases, there was a span of 14 bases. The CDR3 sequence is CASSLDRLDEQFF. For the CDR3, the DNA is TGTGCCAGCAGCCTCGACAGGTTGGATGAGCAGTTCTTC.

This clonotype was detected many times. The CDR3 spells CSAREPARTHGEPQHF. Written as DNA, the CDR3 is TGCAGTGCTAGAGAACCCGCCCGGACACACGGGGAGCCCCAGCATTTT. This chain joins TRBV20-1 and TRBJ1-5, with D maybe TRBD1 (5 bases). This CDR3 is 16 amino acids long. CDR1 is DFQATT and CDR2 is SNEGSKA in the germline V gene (reference sequence). The V end was cut by 0 bases, the J end by 8 bases, with 20 bases between.

In this sample, this clonotype turned up a few times. At one end, the junction sequence differs from germline, possibly due to a read error. The rearrangement uses TRBV24-1 and TRBJ2-5; 8 bases are shared with TRBD1. This CDR3 has 13 residues. The germline CDR1 and CDR2 sequences are KGHDR and SFDVKD. This CDR3 is CATRDRDQETKYF. The CDR3 region has the DNA TGTGCCACCAGGGACAGGGACCAAGAGACCAAGTACTTC.

Ten or more counts support this clonotype. V is TRBV28 and J is TRBJ1-1; D is undetermined. CDR3 length equals 13 residues. The V gene's germline CDR1 is MDHEN and CDR2 SYDVKM. Here the CDR3 reads CASFGQLNTEAFF. The DNA for the CDR3 is TGTGCGAGTTTTGGGCAGTTGAACACTGAAGCTTTCTTT.

There are a few counts of this clonotype. The V and J genes are TRBV9 and TRBJ2-1; 9 bases fit TRBD1. CDR1 and CDR2 (germline): SGDLS, YYNGEE. The CDR3 totals 14 residues. V was clipped by 7 bases and J by 7 bases; unmatched bases: 9. The CDR3 protein is CASGGTGWKNEQFF. CDR3 nucleotides: TGTGCCAGCGGGGGGACAGGGTGGAAGAATGAGCAGTTCTTC.

In DNA form, the CDR3 reads TGTGCCAGCAGCCCGACTAGCGGGAGTTTTTTAGATACGCAGTATTTT. Residues: CASSPTSGSFLDTQYF. V gene TRBV7-9 combines with J gene TRBJ2-3; TRBD2 matches 12 bases. CDR1 is SEHNR and CDR2 is FQNEAQ in the germline V gene (reference sequence). The CDR3 extends over 16 amino acids. The J segment lost 5 bases and the V segment lost 5 bases, leaving 8 bases of the junction unmatched.

This clonotype occurred many times. The rearrangement links TRBV5-5 to TRBJ1-1, with 9 bases matching TRBD1. V was clipped by 0 bases and J by 6 bases; unmatched bases: 6. The CDR3 consists of 15 residues. Germline lookup yields CDR1 SGHKS and CDR2 YYEKEE (reference sequence). The CDR3 loop reads CASSLAWDRDSEAFF. The DNA of the CDR3 is TGTGCCAGCAGCTTGGCCTGGGACAGGGATTCTGAAGCTTTCTTT.

This chain joins TRBV28 and TRBJ2-7, with a possible D match to TRBD2 (6 bases). Germline V gene lookup returns CDR1 MDHEN and CDR2 SYDVKM. V was trimmed by 3 bases and J by 3 bases, leaving 21 bases between them. The CDR3 runs 17 residues. The CDR3 DNA reads TGTGCCAGCAGTTTCACAGGAGGGATAGCGCGAGGCTACGAGCAGTACTTC. The encoded protein is CASSFTGGIARGYEQYF.

J is TRBJ2-3 and V is TRBV5-4, with D possibly being TRBD1 (5 bases). Trimming stripped 0 bases from V and 0 bases from J, with 14 bases between. The CDR3 is 17 residues long. The V gene's germline CDR1 is SGHNT and CDR2 YYREEE (reference sequence). The CDR3 DNA sequence: TGTGCCAGCAGCTTGGCGGCAGGGCGAGGCAGCACAGATACGCAGTATTTT. Residues: CASSLAAGRGSTDTQYF. The full variable domain, rest sourced from reference TRBV5-4 and TRBJ2-3, is ETGVTQSPTHLIKTRGQQVTLRCSSQSGHNTVSWYQQALGQGPQFIFQYYREEENGRGNFPPRFSGLQFPNYSSELNVNALELDDSALYLCASSLAAGRGSTDTQYFGPGTRLTVL.

This clonotype was picked up many times. V is TRBV20-1 and J is TRBJ2-1, with D possibly being TRBD1 (6 bases). V lost 0 bases, J lost 3 bases, and 12 bases lay in between. The germline V gene has CDR1 DFQATT and CDR2 SNEGSKA (reference sequence). This CDR3 region has 15 residues. In nucleotides, the CDR3 is TGCAGTGCTAGAGAGCAGGGGAAGTTCTACAATGAGCAGTTCTTC. Translating it yields CSAREQGKFYNEQFF.

This clonotype has ten or more counts. V is TRBV3-1 and J is TRBJ1-1, with D perhaps matching TRBD1 (6 bases). Between the trimmed V and J ends, which lost 3 bases and 1 base, there was a span of 15 bases. CDR3 length: 16 residues. Germline values: CDR1 LGHDT, CDR2 YNNKEL (reference sequence). CDR3 DNA sequence: TGTGCCAGCAGCCAGGCCCAGGGGAGCGGGAACACTGAAGCTTTCTTT. Residues: CASSQAQGSGNTEAFF.

The chain has TRBV7-9 and TRBJ2-1, with 7 bases that match TRBD2. CDR1 and CDR2 from the germline V gene are SEHNR and FQNEAQ (reference sequence). Trimming took 5 bases from V and 3 from J; bases not matched to a gene: 13. This CDR3 region has 17 residues. CDR3 nucleotide sequence: TGTGCCAGCAGCCTACCCGCCCCTCTAGCGGACTACAATGAGCAGTTCTTC. This sequence encodes CASSLPAPLADYNEQFF.

This chain links TRBV9 with TRBJ2-7, with 8 bases matching TRBD2. V shed 0 bases, J shed 1 base, and the junction held 3 bases outside the gene matches. Germline CDR1 SGDLS, CDR2 YYNGEE. The CDR3 extends over 15 amino acids. The CDR3 loop reads CASSVAGTSSYEQYF. CDR3 coding DNA: TGTGCCAGCAGCGTAGCTGGGACTAGTTCCTACGAGCAGTACTTC.